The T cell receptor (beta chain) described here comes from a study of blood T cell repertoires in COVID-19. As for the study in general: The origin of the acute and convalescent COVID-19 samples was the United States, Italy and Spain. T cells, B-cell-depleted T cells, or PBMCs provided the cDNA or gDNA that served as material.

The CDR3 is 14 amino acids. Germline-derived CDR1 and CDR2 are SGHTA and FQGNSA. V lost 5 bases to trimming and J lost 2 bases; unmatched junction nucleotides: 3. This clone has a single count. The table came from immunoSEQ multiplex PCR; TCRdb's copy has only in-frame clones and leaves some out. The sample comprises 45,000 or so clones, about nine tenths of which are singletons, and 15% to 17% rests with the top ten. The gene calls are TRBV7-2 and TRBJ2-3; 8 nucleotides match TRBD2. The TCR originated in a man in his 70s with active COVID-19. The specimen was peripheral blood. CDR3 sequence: CASSSSGATDTQYF. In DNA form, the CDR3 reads TGTGCCAGCAGCAGTAGCGGGGCCACAGATACGCAGTATTTT. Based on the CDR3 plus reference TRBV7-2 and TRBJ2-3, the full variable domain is GAGVSQSPSNKVTEKGKDVELRCDPISGHTALYWYRQSLGQGLEFLIYFQGNSAPDKSGLPSDRFSAERTGGSVSTLTIQRTQQEDSAVYLCASSSSGATDTQYFGPGTRLTVL.